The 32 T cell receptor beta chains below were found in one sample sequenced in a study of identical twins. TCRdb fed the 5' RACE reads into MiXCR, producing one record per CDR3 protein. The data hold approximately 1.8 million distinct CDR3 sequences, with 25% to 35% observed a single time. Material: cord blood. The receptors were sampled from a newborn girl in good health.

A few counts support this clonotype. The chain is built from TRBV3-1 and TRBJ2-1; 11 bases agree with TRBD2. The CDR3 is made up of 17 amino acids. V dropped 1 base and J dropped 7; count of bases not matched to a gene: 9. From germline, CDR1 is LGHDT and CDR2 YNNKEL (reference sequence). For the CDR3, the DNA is TGTGCCAGCAGCCAAGGAATAGCGGGGGGGCCGAAAAATGAGCAGTTCTTC. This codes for CASSQGIAGGPKNEQFF.

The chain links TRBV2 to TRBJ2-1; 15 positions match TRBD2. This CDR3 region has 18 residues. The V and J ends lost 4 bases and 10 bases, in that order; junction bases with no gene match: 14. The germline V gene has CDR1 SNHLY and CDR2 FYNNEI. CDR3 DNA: TGTGCCAGCAGTGTAGGACTAGCGGGAGGGCTCTCTGAATACGAGCAGTTCTTC. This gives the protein CASSVGLAGGLSEYEQFF.

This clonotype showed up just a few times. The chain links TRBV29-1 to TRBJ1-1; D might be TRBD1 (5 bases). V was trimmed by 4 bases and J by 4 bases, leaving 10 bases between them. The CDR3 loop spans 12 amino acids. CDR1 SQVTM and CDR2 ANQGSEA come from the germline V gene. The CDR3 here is CSVVGGSTEAFF. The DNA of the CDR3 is TGCAGCGTTGTGGGGGGTAGCACTGAAGCTTTCTTT.

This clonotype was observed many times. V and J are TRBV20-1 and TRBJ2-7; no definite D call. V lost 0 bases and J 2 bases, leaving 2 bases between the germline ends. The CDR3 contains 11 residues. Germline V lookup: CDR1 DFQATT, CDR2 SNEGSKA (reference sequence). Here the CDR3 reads CSARETYEQYF. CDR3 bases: TGCAGTGCTAGAGAAACCTACGAGCAGTACTTC.

The chain's CDR3 is CASSVTRLADTQYF. Here the CDR3 DNA reads TGCGCCAGCAGCGTAACCCGACTAGCAGATACGCAGTATTTT. V gene TRBV5-1 combines with J gene TRBJ2-3; D is perhaps TRBD2 (6 bases). The CDR3 runs to 14 residues. V lost 4 bases and J lost 4, with 13 bases in between. CDR1 SGHRS and CDR2 YFSETQ come from the germline V gene. Full variable domain (missing parts from reference TRBV5-1 and TRBJ2-3): KAGVTQTPRYLIKTRGQQVTLSCSPISGHRSVSWYQQTPGQGLQFLFEYFSETQRNKGNFPGRFSGRQFSNSRSEMNVSTLELGDSALYLCASSVTRLADTQYFGPGTRLTVL.

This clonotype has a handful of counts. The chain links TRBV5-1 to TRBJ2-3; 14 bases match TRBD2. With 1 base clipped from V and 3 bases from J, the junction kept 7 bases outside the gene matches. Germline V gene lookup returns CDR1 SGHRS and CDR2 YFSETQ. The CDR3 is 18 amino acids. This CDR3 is CASSLQTSGRALTDTQYF. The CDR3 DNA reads TGCGCCAGCAGCTTGCAGACTAGCGGGAGGGCCTTGACAGATACGCAGTATTTT. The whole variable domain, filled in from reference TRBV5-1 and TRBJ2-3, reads KAGVTQTPRYLIKTRGQQVTLSCSPISGHRSVSWYQQTPGQGLQFLFEYFSETQRNKGNFPGRFSGRQFSNSRSEMNVSTLELGDSALYLCASSLQTSGRALTDTQYFGPGTRLTVL.

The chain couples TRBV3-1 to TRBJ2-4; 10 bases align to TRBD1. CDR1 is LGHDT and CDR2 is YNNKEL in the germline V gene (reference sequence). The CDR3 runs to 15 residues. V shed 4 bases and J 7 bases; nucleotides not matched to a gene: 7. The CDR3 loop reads CASSLPTGGANIQYF. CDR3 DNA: TGTGCCAGCAGCCTTCCGACAGGGGGCGCGAACATTCAGTACTTC.

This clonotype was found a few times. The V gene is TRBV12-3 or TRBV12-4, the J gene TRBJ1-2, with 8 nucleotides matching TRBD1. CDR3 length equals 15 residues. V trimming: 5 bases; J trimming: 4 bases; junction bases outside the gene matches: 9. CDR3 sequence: CASSPVRGRSYGYTF. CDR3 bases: TGTGCCAGCAGTCCCGTCAGGGGGCGCAGCTATGGCTACACCTTC.

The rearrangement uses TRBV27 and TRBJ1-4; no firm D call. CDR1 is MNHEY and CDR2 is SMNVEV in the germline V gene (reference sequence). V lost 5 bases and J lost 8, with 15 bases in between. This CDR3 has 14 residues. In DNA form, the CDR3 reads TGTGCCAGCAGTCCCGCGGGGAGTGGAGAAAAACTGTTTTTT. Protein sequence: CASSPAGSGEKLFF.

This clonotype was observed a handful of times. CDR3 DNA: TGTGCCAGCACCCGACAGGGGGAGCTTTACAATGAGCAGTTCTTC. Translation: CASTRQGELYNEQFF. The chain recombines TRBV9 with TRBJ2-1; 9 nucleotides agree with TRBD1. The V gene's germline CDR1 is SGDLS and CDR2 YYNGEE. V dropped 6 bases and J dropped 4; count of bases not matched to a gene: 8. This CDR3 has 15 amino acids.

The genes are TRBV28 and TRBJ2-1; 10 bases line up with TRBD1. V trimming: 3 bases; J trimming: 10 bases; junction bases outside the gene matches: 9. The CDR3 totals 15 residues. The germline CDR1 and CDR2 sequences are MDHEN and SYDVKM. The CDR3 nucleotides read TGTGCCAGCAGTTTGACAGGGGGCCAGGCCCGCGAGCAGTTCTTC. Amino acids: CASSLTGGQAREQFF.

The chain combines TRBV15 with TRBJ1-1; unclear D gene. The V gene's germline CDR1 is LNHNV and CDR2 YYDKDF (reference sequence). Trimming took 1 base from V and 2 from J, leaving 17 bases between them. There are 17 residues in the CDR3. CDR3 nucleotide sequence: TGTGCCACCAGCAGAGGCTCTAACGCAGCAATTAACACTGAAGCTTTCTTT. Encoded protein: CATSRGSNAAINTEAFF.

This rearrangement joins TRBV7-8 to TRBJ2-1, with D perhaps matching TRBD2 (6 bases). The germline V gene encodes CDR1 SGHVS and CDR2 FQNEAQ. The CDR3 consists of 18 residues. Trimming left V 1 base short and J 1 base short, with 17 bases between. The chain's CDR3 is CASSLEWRGLSSYNEQFF. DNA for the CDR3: TGTGCCAGCAGCTTAGAGTGGCGGGGCCTCTCTTCCTACAATGAGCAGTTCTTC.

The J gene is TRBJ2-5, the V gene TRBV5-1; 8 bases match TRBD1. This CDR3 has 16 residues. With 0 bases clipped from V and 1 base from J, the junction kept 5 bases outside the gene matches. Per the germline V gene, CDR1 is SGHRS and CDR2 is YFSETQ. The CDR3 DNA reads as TGCGCCAGCAGCTTGGGTGGCAGGGGGCTCCAAGAGACCCAGTACTTC. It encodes CASSLGGRGLQETQYF.

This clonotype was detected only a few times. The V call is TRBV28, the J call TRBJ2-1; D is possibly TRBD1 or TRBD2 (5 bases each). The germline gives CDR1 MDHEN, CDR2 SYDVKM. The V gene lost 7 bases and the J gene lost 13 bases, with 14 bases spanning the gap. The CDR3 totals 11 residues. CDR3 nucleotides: TGTGCCAGCACCCGGGGACCCCTTCAGTTCTTC. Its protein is CASTRGPLQFF.

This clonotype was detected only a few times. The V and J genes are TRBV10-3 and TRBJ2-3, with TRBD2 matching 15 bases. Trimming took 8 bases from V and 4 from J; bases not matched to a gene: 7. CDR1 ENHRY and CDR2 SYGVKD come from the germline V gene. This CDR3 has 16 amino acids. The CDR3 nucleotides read TGTGCCATCGGGGGACTAGCGGGAGGAATTGCAGATACGCAGTATTTT. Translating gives CAIGGLAGGIADTQYF.

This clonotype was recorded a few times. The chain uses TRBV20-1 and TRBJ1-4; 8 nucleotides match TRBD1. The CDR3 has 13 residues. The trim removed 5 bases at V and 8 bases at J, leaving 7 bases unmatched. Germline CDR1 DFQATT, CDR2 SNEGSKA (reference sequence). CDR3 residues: CSARTGQTEKLFF. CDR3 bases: TGCAGTGCTCGGACAGGGCAGACAGAAAAACTGTTTTTT.

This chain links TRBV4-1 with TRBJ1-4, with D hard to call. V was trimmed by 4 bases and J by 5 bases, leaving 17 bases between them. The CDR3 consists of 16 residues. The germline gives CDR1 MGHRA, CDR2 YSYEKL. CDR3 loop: CASSLLDRNENEKLFF. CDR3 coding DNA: TGCGCCAGCAGCCTCTTAGACCGGAATGAAAATGAAAAACTGTTTTTT.

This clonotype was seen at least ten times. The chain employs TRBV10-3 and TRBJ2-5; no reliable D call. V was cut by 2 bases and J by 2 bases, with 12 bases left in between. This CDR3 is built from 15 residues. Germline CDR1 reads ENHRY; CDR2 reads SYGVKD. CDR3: CAISETEDLQETQYF. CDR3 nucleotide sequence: TGTGCCATCAGTGAGACAGAGGATCTACAAGAGACCCAGTACTTC.

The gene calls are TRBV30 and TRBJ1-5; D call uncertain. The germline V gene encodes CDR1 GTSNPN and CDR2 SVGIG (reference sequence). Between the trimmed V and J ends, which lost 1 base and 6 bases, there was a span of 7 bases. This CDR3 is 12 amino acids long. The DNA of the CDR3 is TGTGCCTGGAGTGGTGGCAGTCAGCCCCAGCATTTT. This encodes CAWSGGSQPQHF.

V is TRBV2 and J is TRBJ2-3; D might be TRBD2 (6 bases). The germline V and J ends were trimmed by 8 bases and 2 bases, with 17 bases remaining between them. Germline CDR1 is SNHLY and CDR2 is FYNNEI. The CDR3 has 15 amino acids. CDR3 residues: CASGIAVIPTDTQYF. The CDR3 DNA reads TGTGCCAGCGGAATAGCGGTTATCCCCACAGATACGCAGTATTTT.

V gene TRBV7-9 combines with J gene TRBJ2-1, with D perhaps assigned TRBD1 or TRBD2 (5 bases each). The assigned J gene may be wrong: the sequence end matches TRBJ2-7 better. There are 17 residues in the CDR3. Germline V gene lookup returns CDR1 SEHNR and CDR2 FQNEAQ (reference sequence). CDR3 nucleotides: TGTGCCAGCAGCTTAGGTAGGGGCGGGCACTCCTACAATGAGCAGTACTTC. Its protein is CASSLGRGGHSYNEQYF.

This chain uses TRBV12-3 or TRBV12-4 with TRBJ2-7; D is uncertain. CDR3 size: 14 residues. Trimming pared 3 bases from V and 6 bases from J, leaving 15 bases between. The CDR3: CASSLYSVSPEQYF. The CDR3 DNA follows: TGTGCCAGCAGTTTGTACTCGGTAAGCCCCGAGCAGTACTTC.

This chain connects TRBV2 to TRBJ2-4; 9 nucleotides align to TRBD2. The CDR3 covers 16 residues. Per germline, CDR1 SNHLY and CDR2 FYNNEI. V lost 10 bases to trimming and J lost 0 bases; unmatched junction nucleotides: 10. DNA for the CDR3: TGTGCCAACCAGGCCCTAGCGGGGCCAGCCAAAAACATTCAGTACTTC. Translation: CANQALAGPAKNIQYF.

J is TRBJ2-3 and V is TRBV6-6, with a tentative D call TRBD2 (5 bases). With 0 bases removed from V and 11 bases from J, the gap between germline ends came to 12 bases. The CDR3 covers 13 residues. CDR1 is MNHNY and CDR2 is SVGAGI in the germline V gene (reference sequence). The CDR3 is CASSYSRVDEQYF. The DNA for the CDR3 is TGTGCCAGCAGTTACTCGAGGGTGGACGAGCAGTATTTT.

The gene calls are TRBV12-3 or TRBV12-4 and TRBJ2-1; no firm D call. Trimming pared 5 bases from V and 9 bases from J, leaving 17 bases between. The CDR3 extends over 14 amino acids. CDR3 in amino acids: CASSDESWQAEQFF. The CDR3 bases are TGTGCCAGCAGTGATGAGTCGTGGCAGGCTGAGCAGTTCTTC.

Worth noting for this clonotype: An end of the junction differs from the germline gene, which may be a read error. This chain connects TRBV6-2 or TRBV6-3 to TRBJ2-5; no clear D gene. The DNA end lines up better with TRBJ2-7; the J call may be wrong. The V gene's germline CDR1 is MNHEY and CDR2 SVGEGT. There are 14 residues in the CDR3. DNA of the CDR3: TGTGCCAGCGGTTACGTCTACGGTCTTTACGAGCAGTACTTC. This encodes CASGYVYGLYEQYF.

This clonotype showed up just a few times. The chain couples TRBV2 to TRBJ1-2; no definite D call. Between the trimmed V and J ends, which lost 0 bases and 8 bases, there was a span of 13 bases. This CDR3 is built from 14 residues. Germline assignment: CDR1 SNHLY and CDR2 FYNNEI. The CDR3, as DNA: TGTGCCAGCAGTGAAGCGCGGCAGATGGGAGGCTACACCTTC. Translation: CASSEARQMGGYTF.

The CDR3 reads CASSQAKQGGNTIYF. The CDR3 coding sequence is TGTGCCAGCAGCCAAGCAAAACAGGGTGGAAACACCATATATTTT. The chain employs TRBV4-2 and TRBJ1-3, with D perhaps TRBD1 (6 bases). The CDR3 totals 15 residues. Trimming stripped 1 base from V and 3 bases from J, with 10 bases between. Germline CDR1 is LGHNA and CDR2 is YNFKEQ.

CDR3 nucleotide sequence: TGCAGTGCTAGACGAGGGACTAGCGCACCCAATGAGCAGTACTTC. This encodes CSARRGTSAPNEQYF. The chain employs TRBV20-1 and TRBJ2-5; TRBD2 aligns across 10 bases. The CDR3 is made up of 15 amino acids. Germline lookup yields CDR1 DFQATT and CDR2 SNEGSKA (reference sequence). With 2 bases clipped from V and 11 bases from J, the junction kept 14 bases outside the gene matches.

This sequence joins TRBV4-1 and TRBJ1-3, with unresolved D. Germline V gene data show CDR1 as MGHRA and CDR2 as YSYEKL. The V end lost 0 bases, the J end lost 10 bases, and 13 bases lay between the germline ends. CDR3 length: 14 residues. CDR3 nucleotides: TGCGCCAGCAGCCAAGATCGGGGAGGGAGAACCATATATTTT. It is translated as CASSQDRGGRTIYF.

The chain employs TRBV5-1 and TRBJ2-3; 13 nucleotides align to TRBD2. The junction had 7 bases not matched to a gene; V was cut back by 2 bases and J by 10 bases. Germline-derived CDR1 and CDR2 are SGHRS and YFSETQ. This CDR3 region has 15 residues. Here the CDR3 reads CASSLLAGGPQAQYF. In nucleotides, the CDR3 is TGCGCCAGCAGCTTACTAGCGGGAGGGCCCCAGGCGCAGTATTTT. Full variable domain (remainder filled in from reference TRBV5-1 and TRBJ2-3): KAGVTQTPRYLIKTRGQQVTLSCSPISGHRSVSWYQQTPGQGLQFLFEYFSETQRNKGNFPGRFSGRQFSNSRSEMNVSTLELGDSALYLCASSLLAGGPQAQYFGPGTRLTVL.